Included here is one TCR beta chain sequence, with context. The protocol was immunoSEQ multiplex PCR, while the TCRdb copy is restricted to in-frame clones and leaves out a portion. The table includes roughly 200,000 clones, roughly 82% detected once. The V end lost 10 bases, the J end lost 10 bases, and 22 bases lay between the germline ends. The CDR3 has 13 residues. Per germline, CDR1 SGHTA and CDR2 FQGNSA. This entry is derived from a study of blood T cell repertoires in COVID-19. Whole-study context: Both acute and convalescent COVID-19 samples were obtained from the United States, Italy and Spain.

The TCR sequence derives from a woman aged 60-70 years with acute COVID-19. Sequenced: PBMCs or T cells enriched from blood (not recorded which). V is TRBV7-2 and J is TRBJ2-5; D might be TRBD1 (6 bases). The CDR3 loop reads CAIQAGADWDQYF. The DNA for the CDR3 is TGTGCCATCCAGGCAGGGGCCGATTGGGACCAGTACTTC. Using reference TRBV7-2 and TRBJ2-5 for the parts outside the CDR3, the full variable domain is GAGVSQSPSNKVTEKGKDVELRCDPISGHTALYWYRQSLGQGLEFLIYFQGNSAPDKSGLPSDRFSAERTGGSVSTLTIQRTQQEDSAVYLCAIQAGADWDQYFGPGTRLLVL.